This TCR beta chain was captured in a study of CD8 T cells in ankylosing spondylitis. Study-level points and caveats: Ankylosing spondylitis blood appeared to be characterized by a TCR beta motif of several highly homologous variants. According to the report, clones linked to the disease were significantly enriched in matched synovial fluid samples taken from ankylosing spondylitis patients. Past studies reported some motif variants in reactive arthritis synovial fluid and blood. CD8+ cells made up the disease-linked clones, which were relatively rare in peripheral blood.

5'-RACE, quantitative and with molecular barcodes, yielded the TCR beta libraries. TCRdb re-called the 5' RACE reads through MiXCR, storing one row per CDR3 protein. The sample carries hundreds of thousands of distinct CDR3 sequences, approximately 12% recorded once. The V gene end was trimmed by 4 bases and the J gene end by 6 bases; junction bases not matched to a gene: 7. The CDR3 totals 15 residues. This clonotype occurred a few times. Its specificity is not known. The V and J genes are TRBV23-1 and TRBJ2-2; TRBD1 matches 8 bases. TRBV23-1 is assigned to the ORF class and has an uncertain function. The receptor's source is a male donor with ankylosing spondylitis. The sample was blood, either unsorted or a sorted T cell fraction (not recorded which). CDR3 protein: CASSPPTGAAGELFF. The CDR3 coding sequence is TGCGCCAGCAGTCCGCCGACAGGGGCGGCCGGGGAGCTGTTTTTT.